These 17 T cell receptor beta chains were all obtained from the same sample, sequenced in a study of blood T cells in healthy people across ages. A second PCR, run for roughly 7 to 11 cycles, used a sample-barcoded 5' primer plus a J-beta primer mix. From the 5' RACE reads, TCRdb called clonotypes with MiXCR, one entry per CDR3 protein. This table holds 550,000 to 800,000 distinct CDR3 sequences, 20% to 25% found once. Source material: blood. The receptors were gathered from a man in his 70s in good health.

This chain's CDR3 is CSAQSGSPDYGYTF. Written as DNA, the CDR3 is TGCAGCGCCCAGAGCGGCTCTCCGGACTATGGCTACACCTTC. The rearrangement uses TRBV29-1 and TRBJ1-2; D remains unclear. Germline assignment: CDR1 SQVTM and CDR2 ANQGSEA. The CDR3 totals 14 residues. V dropped 7 bases and J dropped 3 bases, with 18 bases sitting between them.

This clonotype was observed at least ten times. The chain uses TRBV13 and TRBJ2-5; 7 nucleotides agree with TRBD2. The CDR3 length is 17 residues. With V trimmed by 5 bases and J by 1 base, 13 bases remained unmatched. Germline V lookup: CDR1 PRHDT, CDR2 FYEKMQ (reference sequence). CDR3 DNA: TGTGCCAGCAGCCCCCCGGTGGATAGCGGGCGCCAAGAGACCCAGTACTTC. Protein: CASSPPVDSGRQETQYF.

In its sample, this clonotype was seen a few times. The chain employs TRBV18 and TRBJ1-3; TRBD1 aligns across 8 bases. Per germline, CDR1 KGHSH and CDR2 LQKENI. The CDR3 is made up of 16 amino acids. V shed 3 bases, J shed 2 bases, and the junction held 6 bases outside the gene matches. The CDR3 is CASSPSGQATGNTIYF. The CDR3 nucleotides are TGTGCCAGCTCACCGTCGGGACAGGCGACTGGAAACACCATATATTTT. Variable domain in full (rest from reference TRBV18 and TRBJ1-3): NAGVMQNPRHLVRRRGQEARLRCSPMKGHSHVYWYRQLPEEGLKFMVYLQKENIIDESGMPKERFSAEFPKEGPSILRIQQVVRGDSAAYFCASSPSGQATGNTIYFGEGSWLTVV.

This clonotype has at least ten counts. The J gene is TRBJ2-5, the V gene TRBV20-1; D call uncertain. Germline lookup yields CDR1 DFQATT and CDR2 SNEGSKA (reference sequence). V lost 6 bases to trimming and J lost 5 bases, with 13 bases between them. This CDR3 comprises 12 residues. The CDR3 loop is CSATSRTETQYF. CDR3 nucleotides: TGCAGTGCAACCTCCAGGACCGAGACCCAGTACTTC.

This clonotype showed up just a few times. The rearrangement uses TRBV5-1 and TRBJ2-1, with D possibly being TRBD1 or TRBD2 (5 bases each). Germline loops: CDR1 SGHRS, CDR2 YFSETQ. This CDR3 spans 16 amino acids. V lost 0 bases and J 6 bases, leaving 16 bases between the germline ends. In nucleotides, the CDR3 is TGCGCCAGCAGCTTGGTACCTCAGGGTGGGGGCAATGAGCAGTTCTTC. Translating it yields CASSLVPQGGGNEQFF. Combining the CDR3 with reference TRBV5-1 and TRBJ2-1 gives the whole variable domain KAGVTQTPRYLIKTRGQQVTLSCSPISGHRSVSWYQQTPGQGLQFLFEYFSETQRNKGNFPGRFSGRQFSNSRSEMNVSTLELGDSALYLCASSLVPQGGGNEQFFGPGTRLTVL.

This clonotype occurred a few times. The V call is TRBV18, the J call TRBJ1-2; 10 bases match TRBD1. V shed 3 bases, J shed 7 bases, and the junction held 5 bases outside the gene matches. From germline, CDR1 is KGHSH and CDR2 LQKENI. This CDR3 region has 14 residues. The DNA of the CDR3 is TGTGCCAGCTCACCCGGACAGGGGGTCTCTGGCTACACCTTC. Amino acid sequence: CASSPGQGVSGYTF.

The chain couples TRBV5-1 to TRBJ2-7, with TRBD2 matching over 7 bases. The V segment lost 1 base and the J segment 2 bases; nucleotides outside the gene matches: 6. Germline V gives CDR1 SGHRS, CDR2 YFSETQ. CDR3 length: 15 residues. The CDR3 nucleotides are TGCGCCAGCAGCTTGTCGTGGGAGGGACCCTACGAGCAGTACTTC. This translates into CASSLSWEGPYEQYF.

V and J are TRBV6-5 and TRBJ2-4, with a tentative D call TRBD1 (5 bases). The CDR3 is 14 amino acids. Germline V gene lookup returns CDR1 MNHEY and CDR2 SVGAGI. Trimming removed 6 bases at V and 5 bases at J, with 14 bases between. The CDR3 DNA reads TGTGCCAGCAGGCCCGACAGACTCCAAAACATTCAGTACTTC. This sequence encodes CASRPDRLQNIQYF.

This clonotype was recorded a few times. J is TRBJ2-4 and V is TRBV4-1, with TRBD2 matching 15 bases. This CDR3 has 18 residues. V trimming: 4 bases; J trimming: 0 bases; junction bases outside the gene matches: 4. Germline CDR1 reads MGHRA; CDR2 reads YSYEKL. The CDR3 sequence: CASSPGLAGGLAKNIQYF. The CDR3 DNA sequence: TGCGCCAGCAGCCCGGGACTAGCGGGAGGTCTAGCCAAAAACATTCAGTACTTC.

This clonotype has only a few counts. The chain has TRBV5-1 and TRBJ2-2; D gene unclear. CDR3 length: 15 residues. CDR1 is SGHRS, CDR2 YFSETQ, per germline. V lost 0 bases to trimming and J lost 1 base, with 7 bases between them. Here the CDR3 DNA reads TGCGCCAGCAGCTTGGAGGCAGGGAACACCGGGGAGCTGTTTTTT. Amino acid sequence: CASSLEAGNTGELFF.

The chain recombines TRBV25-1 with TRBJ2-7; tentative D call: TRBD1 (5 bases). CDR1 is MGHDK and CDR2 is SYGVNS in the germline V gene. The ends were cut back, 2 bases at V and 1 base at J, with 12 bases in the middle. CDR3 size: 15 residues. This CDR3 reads CASSEQGVASYEQYF. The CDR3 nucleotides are TGTGCCAGCAGTGAACAAGGGGTGGCTTCCTACGAGCAGTACTTC.

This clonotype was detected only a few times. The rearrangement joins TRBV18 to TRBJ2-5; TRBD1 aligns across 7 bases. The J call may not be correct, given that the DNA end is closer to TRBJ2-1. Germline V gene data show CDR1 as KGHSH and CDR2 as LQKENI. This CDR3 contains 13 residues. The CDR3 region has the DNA TGTGCCAGCTCACCGGGACAGACGGATGAGCAGTTCTTC. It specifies CASSPGQTDEQFF.

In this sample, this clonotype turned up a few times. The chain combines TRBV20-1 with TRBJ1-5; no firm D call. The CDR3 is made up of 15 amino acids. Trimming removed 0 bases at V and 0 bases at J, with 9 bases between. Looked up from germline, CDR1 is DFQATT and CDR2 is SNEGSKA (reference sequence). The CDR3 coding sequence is TGCAGTGCTAGAGATGGTACAGCTAGCAATCAGCCCCAGCATTTT. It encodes CSARDGTASNQPQHF.

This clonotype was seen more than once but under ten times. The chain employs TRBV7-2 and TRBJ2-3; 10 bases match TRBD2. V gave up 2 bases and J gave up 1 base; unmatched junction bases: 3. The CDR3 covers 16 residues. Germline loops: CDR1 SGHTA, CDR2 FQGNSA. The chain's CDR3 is CASSLKGTSGTDTQYF. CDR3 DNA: TGTGCCAGCAGCTTAAAGGGGACTAGCGGCACAGATACGCAGTATTTT.

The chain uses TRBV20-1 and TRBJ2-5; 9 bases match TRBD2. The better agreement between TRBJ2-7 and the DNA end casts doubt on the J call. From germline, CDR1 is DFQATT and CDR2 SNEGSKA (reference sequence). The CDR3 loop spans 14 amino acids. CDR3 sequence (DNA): TGCAGTGCTAGAGAGGCGGGAGGGAGCTACGAGCAGTACTTC. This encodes CSAREAGGSYEQYF.

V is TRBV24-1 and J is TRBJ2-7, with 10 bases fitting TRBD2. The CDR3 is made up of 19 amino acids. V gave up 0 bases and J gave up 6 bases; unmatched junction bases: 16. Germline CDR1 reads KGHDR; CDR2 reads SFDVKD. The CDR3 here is CATSDLGLAGDFVSCEQYF. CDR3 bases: TGTGCCACCAGTGATTTGGGGCTAGCGGGAGACTTTGTTAGCTGCGAGCAGTACTTC.

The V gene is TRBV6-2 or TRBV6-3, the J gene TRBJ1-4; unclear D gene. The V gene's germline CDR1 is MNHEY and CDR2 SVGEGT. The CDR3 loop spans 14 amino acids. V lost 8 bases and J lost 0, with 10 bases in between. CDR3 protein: CASRLSTTNEKLFF. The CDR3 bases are TGTGCCAGCCGTCTGTCTACAACTAATGAAAAACTGTTTTTT.